The source of this TCR beta chain is a study of blood T cell repertoires in COVID-19. Across the whole study: COVID-19 samples, acute and convalescent, were from the United States, Italy and Spain. Sources were T cells, B-cell-depleted T cells, or PBMCs; the material itself was cDNA or gDNA.

Data came from immunoSEQ multiplex PCR; TCRdb stores just in-frame clones and leaves some out. The sample yields over 120,000 clones, roughly 84% seen once. The CDR3 consists of 17 residues. Trimming removed 4 bases from V and 4 bases from J, with 19 bases in between. The germline V gene encodes CDR1 LNHDA and CDR2 SQIVND (reference sequence). The chain couples TRBV19 to TRBJ1-4; no definite D call. The TCR originated in a man aged 55 to 70 with active or convalescent COVID-19. The sequencing sample was made of peripheral blood. In nucleotides, the CDR3 is TGTGCCAGTAGTACCCGGGCGTCGGGGTGGAATAATGAAAAACTGTTTTTT. Amino acid sequence: CASSTRASGWNNEKLFF.